This T cell receptor beta chain was obtained from a study of T cell responses to AZD1222 COVID-19 vaccine. Assay used: immunoSEQ multiplex PCR; TCRdb lists only in-frame clones, some missing. The profile covers around 140,000 clones, with 89% appearing a single time and roughly 1.7% taken by the ten largest. The CDR3 spans 16 residues. The V end lost 2 bases, the J end lost 1 base, and 14 bases lay between the germline ends. The germline gives CDR1 ENHRY, CDR2 SYGVKD. The V gene is TRBV10-3, the J gene TRBJ1-1, with D uncertain. This sequence was found in an adult who received the AZD1222 COVID-19 vaccine. The source was peripheral blood, collected 28 days after the second AZD1222 dose. CDR3 sequence: CAISEGFIRKNTEAFF. The CDR3 DNA sequence: TGTGCCATCAGTGAGGGTTTTATTAGGAAGAACACTGAAGCTTTCTTT.